These 6 T cell receptor beta chains were all obtained from the same sample, sequenced in a study of CD8 T cells in Susac syndrome. A quantity of about 0.5 to 1 ug RNA underwent reverse transcription using random hexamers. TCRdb reprocessed the immunoSEQ multiplex PCR reads with MiXCR, giving one entry per CDR3 protein. Of around 190,000 distinct CDR3 sequences listed, 90% to 95% are singletons. The sequenced sample consisted of CD4+ T cells from PBMCs. These receptor sequences come from a human donor with Susac syndrome.

The rearrangement uses TRBV5-4 and TRBJ2-3; D not resolved. Germline V gives CDR1 SGHNT, CDR2 YYREEE (reference sequence). V was clipped by 1 base and J by 1 base, with 4 bases between them. There are 13 residues in the CDR3. CDR3 sequence reads: CASSLWRTDTQYF. The CDR3, as DNA: TGTGCCAGCAGCTTGTGGCGCACAGATACGCAGTATTTT.

The chain recombines TRBV19 with TRBJ1-2, with TRBD1 matching 9 bases. J gave up 3 bases and V 5 bases, and 4 bases lay outside the gene matches. Germline CDR1 reads LNHDA; CDR2 reads SQIVND (reference sequence). There are 14 residues in the CDR3. The CDR3: CASSVDRGHYGYTF. Here the CDR3 DNA reads TGTGCCAGTAGTGTGGACAGGGGCCACTATGGCTACACCTTC.

The chain uses TRBV28 and TRBJ2-3; 8 nucleotides align to TRBD2. This CDR3 is built from 14 residues. V lost 6 bases to trimming and J lost 5 bases; unmatched junction nucleotides: 7. Germline assignment: CDR1 MDHEN and CDR2 SYDVKM. The CDR3, as DNA: TGTGCCAGCAGCTCGGGGGGGGAGATAGATACGCAGTATTTT. Translating it yields CASSSGGEIDTQYF.

The chain uses TRBV7-9 and TRBJ1-2, with 9 bases aligning to TRBD1. This CDR3 region has 15 residues. Germline V CDR1 and CDR2: SEHNR, FQNEAQ (reference sequence). The V segment lost 5 bases and the J segment 7 bases; nucleotides outside the gene matches: 11. The CDR3 spells CASSASGRDRVGYTF. The CDR3 DNA reads as TGTGCCAGCAGCGCGTCAGGTCGGGACAGGGTTGGCTACACCTTC. Using reference TRBV7-9 and TRBJ1-2 for the parts outside the CDR3, the full variable domain is DTGVSQNPRHKITKRGQNVTFRCDPISEHNRLYWYRQTLGQGPEFLTYFQNEAQLEKSRLLSDRFSAERPKGSFSTLEIQRTEQGDSAMYLCASSASGRDRVGYTFGSGTRLTVV.

The chain carries TRBV2 and TRBJ2-6; 7 bases line up with TRBD1. The germline V gene has CDR1 SNHLY and CDR2 FYNNEI. This CDR3 has 17 amino acids. Losses at the gene ends were 8 bases for V and 0 bases for J; bases not matched to a gene: 10. This CDR3 is CASAWQGVNSGANVLTF. Written as DNA, the CDR3 is TGTGCCAGCGCATGGCAGGGGGTAAACTCTGGGGCCAACGTCCTGACTTTC.

This chain's CDR3 is CASRVKDEAFF. DNA for the CDR3: TGTGCCAGCAGGGTAAAAGATGAGGCTTTCTTT. The chain uses TRBV2 and TRBJ1-1; D is uncertain. V lost 6 bases and J lost 11, with 13 bases in between. CDR1 is SNHLY, CDR2 FYNNEI, per germline. There are 11 residues in the CDR3.